This section outlines one TCR beta chain sequence together with its context. Its antigen is undetermined. The V and J ends lost 4 bases and 0 bases respectively, with 6 bases between them. Germline V lookup: CDR1 LNHNV, CDR2 YYDKDF (reference sequence). This CDR3 is built from 13 residues. Some clones are missing from TCRdb's copy, which holds only in-frame ones; the method was immunoSEQ multiplex PCR. This table has about 150,000 clones, 90% to 95% appearing once. This record belongs to a study of T cell responses to AZD1222 COVID-19 vaccine. The study, taken as a whole, reports: At study baseline, merely five or six AZD1222 recipients were seropositive. Two AZD1222 doses significantly raised spike-specific TCR breadth and depth over controls.

The sequenced sample was peripheral blood, obtained 28 days after the second AZD1222 dose. The clonotype originates from an adult who received the AZD1222 COVID-19 vaccine. V is TRBV15 and J is TRBJ2-5; D is unresolved. CDR3 in amino acids: CATSIFYQETQYF. The CDR3 nucleotides read TGTGCCACCAGCATCTTTTACCAAGAGACCCAGTACTTC.